This paragraph reports one TCR beta chain. This receptor's antigen is unknown. The input lacks base qualities; no much larger clone sits a single base away. This sample is part of a study of OX40 agonist ivuxolimab in advanced cancers. Context from the whole study: Ivuxolimab, which targeted the costimulatory receptor OX40 (CD134), was an agonistic, fully human IgG2 monoclonal antibody. The purpose of peripheral TCRbeta sequencing was to test whether ivuxolimab changed TCR sequence diversity and led to clonal T-cell expansion. Of the roughly 53 patients in dose escalation, 19 had hepatocellular carcinoma, approximately 15 had melanoma, 9 had renal cell carcinoma and 9 had head and neck cancer. Intravenous ivuxolimab was administered to patients every 2 weeks at six dose levels: 0.01, 0.1, 0.3, 1.5, 3 and 10 mg/kg. Patients were allowed to have had prior anti-PD-1, anti-PD-L1 or anti-CTLA-4 therapy, and 40% to 45% of the dose-escalation patients had previously received checkpoint inhibitors. The paper covers the monotherapy dose-escalation part of the phase I ivuxolimab trial, which included N of about 51 patients. Partial responses occurred in three dose-escalation patients, of whom one had hepatocellular carcinoma and two had cutaneous melanoma. In the dose-escalation cohort, around 80% of patients were male, and the mean age was 60 years with a range of about 20 to 80. The paper's findings and limits, for the study overall: In the 0.1-3.0 mg/kg groups, partial responders were among the patients with the lowest normalized peripheral clonal expansion, particularly in CD8+ T cells. After ivuxolimab, expanded clones were on average more numerous among CD8+ T cells than among CD4+ T cells. Antigen specificity was not determined for the clonally expanded peripheral T cells. Low levels of normalized T-cell clonal expansion were also seen in some nonresponding patients. At doses from 0.1 to 3.0 mg/kg, clonal expansion was seen in both CD4+ and CD8+ blood T cells between baseline and week 6.

The trial excluded patients who had a history of autoimmune disease or who were on systemic immunosuppression. Peripheral blood for TCR sequencing was collected from all dose cohorts at baseline, on cycle 4 day 1, and on cycle 7 day 1. The samples were taken from a phase I, first-in-human, multicenter, open-label dose-escalation trial of ivuxolimab. Adults with locally advanced or metastatic head and neck squamous cell, hepatocellular, melanoma or renal cell carcinoma were enrolled in the trial. Before TCR sequencing, CD4+ and CD8+ T cells were separately sorted from peripheral blood. For sequencing of the TCRbeta CDR3 region, genomic DNA was extracted from the sorted cells. The immunoSEQ Assay was used for sequencing of TCRbeta CDR3 regions. TCRdb's version of the immuneACCESS table is confined to in-frame rearrangements and falls short of the full clone set. An unresolved V gene accounts for under half of the shortfall where checked; the remainder is of unknown origin. In all, the sample holds fewer than 80,000 clones, and 85% to 90% of those were seen once. In total, the top ten clones hold roughly 6.1% of the sample.

From a lookup of the germline V gene, CDR1 and CDR2 are SGHTS and YDEGEE. The CDR3, cysteine through phenylalanine, is 15 amino acids long. Of all the DNA, just the CDR3 is kept, 45 bases in frame from base 1. Clipping removes 1 base from V and 1 base from J, with 4 as the unmatched junction base count. The clonotype comes from an adult with an advanced solid tumor such as melanoma, head and neck, liver or kidney cancer. This specimen consisted of CD4+ or CD8+ T cells sorted from blood, obtained in a trial of the OX40 agonist ivuxolimab. This chain is built from TRBV5-8 and TRBJ2-7; 8 bases in the junction line up with TRBD1. The nucleotides are TGTGCCAGCAGCTTGAGACAGGGGAATTCCTACGAGCAGTACTTC. The resulting protein is CASSLRQGNSYEQYF.